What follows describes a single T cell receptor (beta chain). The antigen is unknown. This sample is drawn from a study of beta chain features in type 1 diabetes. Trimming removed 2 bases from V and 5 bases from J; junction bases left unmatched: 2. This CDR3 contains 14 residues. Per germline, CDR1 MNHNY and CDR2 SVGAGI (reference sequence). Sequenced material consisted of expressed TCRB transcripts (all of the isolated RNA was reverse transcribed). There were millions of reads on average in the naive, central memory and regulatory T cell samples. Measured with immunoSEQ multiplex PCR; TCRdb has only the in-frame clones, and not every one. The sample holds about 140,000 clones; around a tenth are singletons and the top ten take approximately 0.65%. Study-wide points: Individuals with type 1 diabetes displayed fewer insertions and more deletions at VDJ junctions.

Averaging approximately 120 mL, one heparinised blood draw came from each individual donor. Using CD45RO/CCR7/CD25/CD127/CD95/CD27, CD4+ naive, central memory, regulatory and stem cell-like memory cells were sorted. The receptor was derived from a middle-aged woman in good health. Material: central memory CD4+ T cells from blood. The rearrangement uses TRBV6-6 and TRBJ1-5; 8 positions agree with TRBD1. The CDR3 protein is CASSYPQGDQPQHF. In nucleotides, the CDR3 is TGTGCCAGCAGTTACCCACAGGGGGATCAGCCCCAGCATTTT.